This T cell receptor (beta chain) was sequenced during a study of CD8 T cells in Susac syndrome. RNA in amounts of roughly 0.5 to 1 ug was reverse transcribed with random hexamers. TCRdb processed the immunoSEQ multiplex PCR reads anew with MiXCR; each CDR3 protein has one entry. The sample contains approximately 170,000 distinct CDR3 sequences, around 93% of which appear only once. TEMRA cells underwent FACS enrichment and CD8+ and CD4+ T cells underwent negative isolation. CDR1 and CDR2 from the germline V gene are SGHRS and YFSETQ. V lost 0 bases to trimming and J lost 4 bases, with 10 bases between them. The CDR3 has 14 amino acids.

Specimen: CD4+ T cells from PBMCs. This TCR was sampled from a human donor in good health. The chain recombines TRBV5-1 with TRBJ2-5; maybe TRBD2 (5 bases). CDR3 sequence: CASSLGREGETQYF. In nucleotides, the CDR3 is TGCGCCAGCAGCTTGGGTAGAGAGGGAGAGACCCAGTACTTC.